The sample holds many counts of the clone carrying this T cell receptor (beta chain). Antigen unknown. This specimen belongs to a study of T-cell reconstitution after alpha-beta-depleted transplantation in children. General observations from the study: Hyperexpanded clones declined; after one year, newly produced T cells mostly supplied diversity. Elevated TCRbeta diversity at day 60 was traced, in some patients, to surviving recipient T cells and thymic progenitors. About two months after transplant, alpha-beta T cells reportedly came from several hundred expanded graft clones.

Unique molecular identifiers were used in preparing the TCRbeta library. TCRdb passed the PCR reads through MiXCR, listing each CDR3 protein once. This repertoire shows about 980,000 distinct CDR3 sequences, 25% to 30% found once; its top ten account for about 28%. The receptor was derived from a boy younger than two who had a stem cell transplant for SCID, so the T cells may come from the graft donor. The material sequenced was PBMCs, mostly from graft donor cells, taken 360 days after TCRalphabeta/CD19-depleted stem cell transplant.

The CDR3 loop is CASSSQYEQYF. As DNA, the CDR3 is TGTGCCAGCAGCTCACAGTACGAGCAGTACTTC. The chain uses TRBV7-8 and TRBJ2-7; D gene uncertain. This CDR3 is 11 amino acids long. Germline-derived CDR1 and CDR2 are SGHVS and FQNEAQ. V lost 4 bases and J 4 bases, leaving 5 bases between the germline ends.